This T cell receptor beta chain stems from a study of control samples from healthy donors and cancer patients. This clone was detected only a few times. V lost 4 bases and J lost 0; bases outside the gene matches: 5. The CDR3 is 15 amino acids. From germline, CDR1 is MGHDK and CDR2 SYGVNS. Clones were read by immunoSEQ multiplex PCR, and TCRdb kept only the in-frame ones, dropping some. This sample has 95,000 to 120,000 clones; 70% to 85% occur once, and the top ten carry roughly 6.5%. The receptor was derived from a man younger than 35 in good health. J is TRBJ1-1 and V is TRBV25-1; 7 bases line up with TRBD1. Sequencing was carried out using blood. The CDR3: CASSGETGLNTEAFF. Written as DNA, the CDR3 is TGTGCCAGCAGTGGTGAGACAGGGTTGAACACTGAAGCTTTCTTT. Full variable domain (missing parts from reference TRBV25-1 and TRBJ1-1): EADIYQTPRYLVIGTGKKITLECSQTMGHDKMYWYQQDPGMELHLIHYSYGVNSTEKGDLSSESTVSRIRTEHFPLTLESARPSHTSQYLCASSGETGLNTEAFFGQGTRLTVV.